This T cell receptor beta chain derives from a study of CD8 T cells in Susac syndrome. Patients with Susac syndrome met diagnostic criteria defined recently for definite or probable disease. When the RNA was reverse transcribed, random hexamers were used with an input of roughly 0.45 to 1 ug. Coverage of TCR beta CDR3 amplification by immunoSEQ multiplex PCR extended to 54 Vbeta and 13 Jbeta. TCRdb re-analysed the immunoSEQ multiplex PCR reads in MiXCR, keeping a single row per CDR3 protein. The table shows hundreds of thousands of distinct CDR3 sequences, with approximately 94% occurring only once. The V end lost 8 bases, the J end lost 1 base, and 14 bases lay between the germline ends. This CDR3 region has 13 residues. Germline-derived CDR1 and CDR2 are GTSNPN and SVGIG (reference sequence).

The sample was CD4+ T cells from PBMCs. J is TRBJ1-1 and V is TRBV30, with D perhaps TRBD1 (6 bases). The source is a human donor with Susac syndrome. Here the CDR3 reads CATRGARNTEAFF. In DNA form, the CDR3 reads TGTGCCACCCGGGGGGCGCGGAACACTGAAGCTTTCTTT.